This is a list of T cell receptor beta chains from one sample in a study of blood T cell repertoires in COVID-19. Sequenced by immunoSEQ multiplex PCR; TCRdb stores in-frame clones only, minus some. Here the sample spans about 280,000 clones, roughly 85% being singletons. Sequenced: peripheral blood. The receptors here all came from a man between 50 and 59 years old with active or convalescent COVID-19. Each CDR3 is given with its conserved first and last residue. A D gene is named only where the DNA matches it firmly. The listing skips clone size in some rows; elsewhere it reads once, few, many or a size class.

clone_size j_call d_call v_call cdr3_nt cdr3_aa
few TRBJ1-4 NA TRBV5-1 TGCGCCAGCAGCCTAAGTTCAACTAATGAAAAACTGTTTTTT CASSLSSTNEKLFF
NA TRBJ1-1 NA TRBV23-1 TGCGCCAGCAGTCAATCGCGGGGGGCGAATACTGAAGCTTTCTTT CASSQSRGANTEAFF
NA TRBJ2-7 NA TRBV19 TGTGCCAGTAGTATAGTGGGGGACTCGAGGGAGCAGTACTTC CASSIVGDSREQYF
NA TRBJ1-6 NA TRBV10-3 TGTGCCACCCGTGTAGGGAGTGGCGTTTACTTT CATRVGSGVYF
few TRBJ1-2 NA TRBV28 TGTGCCAGCAGAAAGGGGCGCGAAGCTAACTATGGCTACACCTTC CASRKGREANYGYTF
once TRBJ2-2 TRBD2 TRBV7-3 TGTGCCAGCAGCCTGTCCCCGCTAGCGGCGAACACCGGGGAGCTGTTTTTT CASSLSPLAANTGELFF
NA TRBJ1-2 NA TRBV9 TGTGCCAGCAGCTTAAGACCGGGCCGGGGGTTTAACTATGGCTACACCTTC CASSLRPGRGFNYGYTF
NA TRBJ2-1 NA TRBV3-1/TRBV3-2 TGTGCCAGCAGGTCCTTCTACAATGAGCAGTTCTTC CASRSFYNEQFF
NA TRBJ1-2 NA TRBV4-1 TGCGCCAGCAGCCAAGTTAAGTCCCGGGACCTTATAGCGGGTGGCTACACCTTC CASSQVKSRDLIAGGYTF
NA TRBJ2-6 NA TRBV5-1 TGCGCCACGACAGTAGACCAGCCTGGGGTTTCTGGGGCCAACGTCCTGACTTTC CATTVDQPGVSGANVLTF
NA TRBJ2-1 NA TRBV7-5 TGTGTCAGAAGCCCGACTAGCGAGCTAGGCAATGAGCAGTTCTTC CVRSPTSELGNEQFF
NA TRBJ2-3 NA TRBV14 TGTGCCAGCAGCTCCGACAGGTTGGGTACGCAGTATTTT CASSSDRLGTQYF
NA TRBJ2-1 NA TRBV12-3/TRBV12-4 TGTGCCAGCAGTCTTCAGGTGAAGCAGTTCTTC CASSLQVKQFF
NA TRBJ1-2 TRBD1 TRBV5-1 TGCGCCAGCAGCCCCGGGACAGCGAGCCTTAACTATGGCTACACCTTC CASSPGTASLNYGYTF
NA TRBJ2-5 TRBD1 TRBV5-1 TGCGCCAGCAGCTTGGGATTGACAGGGCAAGAGACCCAGTACTTC CASSLGLTGQETQYF
once TRBJ1-2 NA TRBV4-1 TGCGCCAGCAGCCAAGATCTCAGGCAGGGGAGGGTGATTAACTATGGCTACACCTTC CASSQDLRQGRVINYGYTF
few TRBJ2-5 TRBD2 TRBV11-3 TGTGCCAGCAGCTCCAAGACGACTAGCGGACAAGAGACCCAGTACTTC CASSSKTTSGQETQYF
NA TRBJ2-1 TRBD1 TRBV7-9 TGTGCCAGCAGCTTAGCCCAGGGGGAAGCGATGGCGTTCTTC CASSLAQGEAMAFF
NA TRBJ1-1 NA TRBV5-4 TGTGCCAGCAGGCGAGCCGGGGGTTTGACTGAAGCTTTCTTT CASRRAGGLTEAFF
once TRBJ1-1 NA TRBV29-1 TGCAGCGTTGAATACGGGGGGATCAGTGATGAAGCTTTCTTT CSVEYGGISDEAFF
NA TRBJ2-5 TRBD1 TRBV28 TGTGCCACGGACCCAGGGGGCGGGCAAGAGACCCAGTACTTC CATDPGGGQETQYF
NA TRBJ2-1 TRBD2 TRBV30 TGTGCCGGCAAAAGAGGTGGACTAGCCGGTTACAATGAGCAGTTCTTC CAGKRGGLAGYNEQFF
NA TRBJ2-3 TRBD2 TRBV5-4 TGTGCCAGCAGTTTAGCGGGAGTAAGCACAGATACGCAGTATTTT CASSLAGVSTDTQYF
NA TRBJ1-1 NA TRBV27 TGTGCCAGTCGTGGGACACCCGAGAACACTGAAGCTTTCTTT CASRGTPENTEAFF
NA TRBJ1-1 NA TRBV21-1 TGTGCCAGCAGCCAGGACAGGGGTTTT CASSQDRGF
NA TRBJ2-2 NA TRBV2 TGTGCCAGCAGTACAGGCTACACCGGGGAGCTGTTTTTT CASSTGYTGELFF
NA TRBJ1-6 NA TRBV6-5 TGTGCCAGCAGCGAGGCGAGCGACTCACCCCTCCACTTT CASSEASDSPLHF
many TRBJ2-7 TRBD2 TRBV9 TGTGCCAGCAGCGTAGGCACTAGCGGGAGGACTACCTCGGGGTACGAGCAGTACTTC CASSVGTSGRTTSGYEQYF
NA TRBJ1-3 NA TRBV18 TGTGCCAGCTCACCCCAGGGGACGTCCTTTGGAAACACCATATATTTT CASSPQGTSFGNTIYF
NA TRBJ1-2 NA TRBV7-9 TGTGCCAGCAGCTTAATTGGGTCCCTAGGGGGTGGCTACACCTTC CASSLIGSLGGGYTF
NA TRBJ1-5 TRBD1 TRBV10-3 TGTGCCATCAGTGAGGACAGGGAAGGACAGCCCCAGCATTTT CAISEDREGQPQHF
NA TRBJ2-1 NA TRBV5-1 TGCGCCAGCAGCTTGATCGAGAACTCGGATGAGCAGTTCTTC CASSLIENSDEQFF
NA TRBJ2-1 NA TRBV2 TGTGCCAGCGCGTCCGACAATGAGCAGTTCTTC CASASDNEQFF
once TRBJ1-5 NA TRBV15 TGTGCCACCAGCAGAGATTTACAGCCTAATAGCAATCAGCCCCAGCATTTT CATSRDLQPNSNQPQHF
NA TRBJ2-7 TRBD2 TRBV29-1 TGCAGCGTTCAAATGGCGGGAGGGCCTTCGTTTGAGCAGTACTTC CSVQMAGGPSFEQYF
NA TRBJ2-3 NA TRBV4-1 TGCGCCAGCAGCCAAGCAGGACAGACAGATACGCAGTATTTT CASSQAGQTDTQYF
NA TRBJ2-1 TRBD2 TRBV19 TGTGCCAGTAGTACCCTACTAGCGGAACGCTCCTACAATGAGCAGTTCTTC CASSTLLAERSYNEQFF
NA TRBJ2-1 NA TRBV3-1/TRBV3-2 TGTGCCAGCAGCTACCGCTCTTCCGGAGGTCCTTCCTCGTTCTTC CASSYRSSGGPSSFF
NA TRBJ1-1 TRBD1 TRBV7-8 TGTGCCAGCAGCTTACTGACAGGGGTAGTGAGCACTGAAGCTTTCTTT CASSLLTGVVSTEAFF
NA TRBJ1-2 NA TRBV6-1 TGTGCCAGCAGTGAGAGTCGAGGGTTGGATGGCTACACCTTC CASSESRGLDGYTF
NA TRBJ1-1 TRBD1 TRBV29-1 TGCAGCGTGAGGGACAGGGGCACTGAAGCTTTCTTT CSVRDRGTEAFF